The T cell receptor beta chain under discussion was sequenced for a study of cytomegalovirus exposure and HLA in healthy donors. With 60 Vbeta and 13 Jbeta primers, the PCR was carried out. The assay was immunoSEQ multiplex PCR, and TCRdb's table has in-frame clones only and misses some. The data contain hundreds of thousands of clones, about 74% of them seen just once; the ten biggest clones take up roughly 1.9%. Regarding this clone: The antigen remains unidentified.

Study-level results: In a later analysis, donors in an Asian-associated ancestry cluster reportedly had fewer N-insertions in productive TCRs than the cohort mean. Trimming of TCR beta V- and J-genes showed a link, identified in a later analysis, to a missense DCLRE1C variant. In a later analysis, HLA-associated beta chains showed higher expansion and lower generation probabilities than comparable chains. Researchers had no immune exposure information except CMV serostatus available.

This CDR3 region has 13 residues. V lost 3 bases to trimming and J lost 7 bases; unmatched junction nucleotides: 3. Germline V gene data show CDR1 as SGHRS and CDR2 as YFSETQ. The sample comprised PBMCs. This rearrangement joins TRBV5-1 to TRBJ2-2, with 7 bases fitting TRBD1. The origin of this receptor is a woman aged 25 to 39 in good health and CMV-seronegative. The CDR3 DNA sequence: TGCGCCAGCAGCTGGGACAGACACGGGGAGCTGTTTTTT. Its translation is CASSWDRHGELFF.